This T cell receptor (beta chain) was identified during a study of CXCR3-negative and CXCR3-positive naive CD8 T cells. CDR3 length equals 15 residues. Germline CDR1 and CDR2: MNHNS and SASEGT. Remarks on this clonotype: As yet, its antigen is unknown.

Each TRB cDNA library was prepared by 5' RACE (with UMI labels). One entry per CDR3 protein, without DNA, is what TCRdb gives after re-calling the 5' RACE reads. Its listing shows about 130,000 distinct CDR3 sequences. CD45RO-CCR7+CD27+CD95- expression identified naive CD8+ T cells. Broader study findings: In both naive subsets diversity was comparably high, whereas memory CD8+ cells showed much lower diversity. TRB CDR3s of CXCR3-positive naive cells were more hydrophobic than those of CXCR3-negative naive cells.

This chain connects TRBV6-1 to TRBJ1-1; the D gene TCRdb calls, TRBD1, cannot be checked with no DNA. The sequence derives from a human donor in good health. Some clones in this sample may be carry-over from other donors' samples. Sequencing used naive CXCR3+ CD8+ T cells from blood. Subset indicated: CD45RO-CCR7+CD27+CD95- naive CD8+ T cells expressing CXCR3 (TNR3+). The CDR3 sequence is CASSEVVRENTEAFF.